This TCR beta chain is drawn from a study of regulatory T cells in long-lasting Graves disease. The time point: newly diagnosed GD, antithyroid drugs for less than 3 months. PBMCs provided the RNA from which the TCR library was made. The authors drew patients from an endocrinology department in Xi'an, China. Regarding the study as a whole: TCR diversity was lower in persistent Graves' patients than in newly diagnosed ones. It was in persistent disease that TRBV28, TRBJ1-2 and TRBJ2-5 were favored.

The TCR beta library used iRepertoire HTBI primers with Arm-PCR amplification of CDR3. In the source study's methods: Samples jointly harbored about 62 TRBV and about 15 TRBJ segments. TCRdb reanalysed the multiplex PCR reads using MiXCR and keeps one entry per CDR3 protein. The V and J calls and clone size come from TCRdb's table, not from the authors' own analysis. The sample includes roughly 220,000 distinct CDR3 sequences, around 19% of them seen just once. This clonotype was detected ten times or more. Its target is unknown. With 5 bases removed from V and 0 bases from J, the gap between germline ends came to 14 bases. Germline values: CDR1 MDHEN, CDR2 SYDVKM. The CDR3 loop spans 16 amino acids.

The origin of this receptor is a female donor with Graves disease. This chain uses TRBV28 with TRBJ1-5, with D possibly TRBD1 on 6 matching bases. Specimen: peripheral blood mononuclear cells (PBMCs), collected at new diagnosis, from a patient treated with antithyroid drugs. CDR3 DNA sequence: TGTGCCAGCAGTGGGTTCTACAGGGATAGCAATCAGCCCCAGCATTTT. Its protein is CASSGFYRDSNQPQHF.